The rows below give T cell receptor beta chains drawn from one sample of a study of blood T cell repertoires in COVID-19. Libraries were prepared by immunoSEQ multiplex PCR; TCRdb keeps only in-frame clonotypes and omits some of them. This sample has roughly 200,000 clones, with 88% found just once. Sequenced input: PBMCs or T cells enriched from blood (not recorded which). The receptors here all came from a woman under 40 who had recovered from COVID-19. Each CDR3 is given with its conserved first and last residue. The D gene is left open where the match is weak. Clone size is stated in some rows and not others, as once, few, many or a class when expanded.

V	J	D	size	DNA	CDR3
TRBV5-1	TRBJ1-6	TRBD1	.	TGCGCCAGCAGCTTAGTCGGGACAGGCCTTGCTGGGTATAATTCACCCCTCCACTTT	CASSLVGTGLAGYNSPLHF
TRBV4-3	TRBJ1-5	.	.	TGCGCCAGCAGCCAGAATCCAGGGGAAACGGGCCCCCAGCATTTT	CASSQNPGETGPQHF
TRBV15	TRBJ1-1	.	few	TGTGCCACCAGCAGAGATCGGGGGGTAGGGAACACTGAAGCTTTCTTT	CATSRDRGVGNTEAFF
TRBV9	TRBJ2-3	TRBD2	.	TGTGCCAGCAGCGTAGGGGCGGGGGGCACAGATACGCAGTATTTT	CASSVGAGGTDTQYF
TRBV19	TRBJ1-2	.	.	TGTGCCAGCACTACTGACAGACGAGGATATGGCTACACCTTC	CASTTDRRGYGYTF
TRBV19	TRBJ1-2	TRBD1	.	TGTGCCAGTTCTGACAGGGGGGCCGACCTGCTCTATGGCTACACCTTC	CASSDRGADLLYGYTF
TRBV7-2	TRBJ1-2	.	.	TGTGCCAGCAGCCCTAACGGGCAGGGGACCTATGGCTACACCTTC	CASSPNGQGTYGYTF
TRBV27	TRBJ1-5	TRBD1	.	TGTGCCAGCAGCATACAGGGGAACAATCAGCCCCAGCATTTT	CASSIQGNNQPQHF
TRBV7-9	TRBJ2-5	TRBD1	.	TGTGCCAGCAGCCAGGGACAGGGGTTGGAGACCCAGTACTTC	CASSQGQGLETQYF
TRBV5-6	TRBJ2-7	TRBD1	.	TGTGCCAGCAGCTCCGGGACAGGGGTCGGCGAGCAGTACTTC	CASSSGTGVGEQYF
TRBV27	TRBJ1-1	.	.	TGTGCCAGCAGTTTCATGGCCAGAAGAATGACTGAAGCTTTCTTT	CASSFMARRMTEAFF
TRBV9	TRBJ2-7	TRBD1	once	TGTGCCAGCAGCGTACAGGGGGCAAACGAGCAGTACTTC	CASSVQGANEQYF
TRBV7-2	TRBJ1-5	.	.	TGTGCCAGCAGCTTGAGGACAGTGAATCAGCCCCAGCATTTT	CASSLRTVNQPQHF
TRBV7-8	TRBJ1-1	.	.	TGTGCCAGCAGCTTATACGAAAGGACTGGGCATAACACTGAAGCTTTCTTT	CASSLYERTGHNTEAFF
TRBV6-1	TRBJ1-2	TRBD1	few	TGTGCCAGCAGTGAATCGACAGGGCGTAACTATGGCTACACCTTC	CASSESTGRNYGYTF
TRBV5-6	TRBJ1-2	.	.	TGTGCCAGCAGCTTGAACAGTGCCTATGGCTACACCTTC	CASSLNSAYGYTF
TRBV2	TRBJ1-2	.	once	TGTGCCAGCACTTTACTGACAGGTGTAAACTATGGCTACACCTTC	CASTLLTGVNYGYTF
TRBV28	TRBJ2-6	.	.	TGTGCCAGCAGTTTATCCCGTGGGACAACCAACTCTGGGGCCAACGTCCTGACTTTC	CASSLSRGTTNSGANVLTF
TRBV6-5	TRBJ2-1	TRBD2	many	TGTGCCAGCAGTTTCGGCGGGGGGCAAAATGAGCAGTTCTTC	CASSFGGGQNEQFF
TRBV19	TRBJ1-2	TRBD1	.	TGTGCCAGTAGTAGACAGGGGGCGAGTTCAAGCAACTATGGCTACACCTTC	CASSRQGASSSNYGYTF
TRBV6-1	TRBJ1-2	.	.	TGTGCCAGCAGTGAATTCCGGGAAGGCTACTATGGCTACACCTTC	CASSEFREGYYGYTF
TRBV7-9	TRBJ1-6	.	once	TGTGCCAGCAGCTCAATTTTCGGCAGGGTGAATTCACCCCTCCACTTT	CASSSIFGRVNSPLHF
TRBV11-1	TRBJ1-2	TRBD1	once	TGTGCCAGCAGCTCGTTAACAGGGGGATACGGCTACACCTTC	CASSSLTGGYGYTF
TRBV2	TRBJ1-2	.	.	TGTGCCAGCAGTGGACAGGAAATCTATGGCTACACCTTC	CASSGQEIYGYTF
TRBV11-1	TRBJ2-2	TRBD1	.	TGTGCCAGCAGCTTAGACAGGGGAGAAACCGGGGAGCTGTTTTTT	CASSLDRGETGELFF
TRBV3-1/TRBV3-2	TRBJ1-3	.	.	TGTGCCAGCAGCCAAGGATCCAGCAGGATGGCTGGAAACACCATATATTTT	CASSQGSSRMAGNTIYF
TRBV9	TRBJ1-1	TRBD1	.	TGTGCCAGCAGCCCCCCAGGGGGTGGAGGGAACACTGAAGCTTTCTTT	CASSPPGGGGNTEAFF
TRBV10-3	TRBJ1-2	.	.	TGTGCCATCGGGTCAGGGGCAGATTATGGCTACACCTTC	CAIGSGADYGYTF
TRBV6-2/TRBV6-3	TRBJ1-2	.	.	TGTGCCAGCAGTGGCGGGACCGCTTATGGCTACACCTTC	CASSGGTAYGYTF
TRBV7-2	TRBJ2-1	.	.	TGTGCCAGCAGCTTAGCGGGGGGGCGGGTCGACAATGAGCAGTTCTTC	CASSLAGGRVDNEQFF
TRBV6-5	TRBJ2-5	TRBD1	.	TGTGCCAGCAATAACAGGGGGCTAGAGACCCAGTACTTC	CASNNRGLETQYF
TRBV7-2	TRBJ2-7	TRBD2	.	TGTGCCAGCAGCAAGAGCGGGGGGGCTTCGTACGAGCAGTACTTC	CASSKSGGASYEQYF
TRBV4-2	TRBJ2-5	TRBD2	.	TGTGCCAGCAGCCAAGGTTACAGTTCCGGGACTAGACAAGAGACCCAGTACTTC	CASSQGYSSGTRQETQYF
TRBV29-1	TRBJ1-2	.	once	TGCAGCGTTGAACTGGCGGTTAACTATGGCTACACCTTC	CSVELAVNYGYTF
TRBV6-5	TRBJ2-2	.	.	TGTGCCAGCAGGACTAGAACGAACACCGGGGAGCTGTTTTTT	CASRTRTNTGELFF
TRBV4-3	TRBJ1-2	TRBD1	.	TGCGCCAGCAGCGGTACCCCGGGACAGGGATATGGCTACACCTTC	CASSGTPGQGYGYTF
TRBV4-1	TRBJ2-1	.	.	TGCGCCAGCAGCCCGAGGACAGATCCGCTCAATGAGCAGTTCTTC	CASSPRTDPLNEQFF
TRBV9	TRBJ1-6	TRBD1	.	TGTGCCAGCAGCCCCGGACAGGGGCTTTCTAATTCACCCCTCCACTTT	CASSPGQGLSNSPLHF
TRBV18	TRBJ1-4	.	.	TGTGCCAGCTCACCCGGCGGGGGCGGACTGTTTTTT	CASSPGGGGLFF
TRBV2	TRBJ1-1	.	.	TGTGCCAGCAGTGGGGACGGGGGGATGAACACTGAAGCTTTCTTT	CASSGDGGMNTEAFF
TRBV18	TRBJ2-7	.	.	TGTGCCAGCTCACCTGGACAGCCTTACGAGCAGTACTTC	CASSPGQPYEQYF
TRBV3-1/TRBV3-2	TRBJ2-7	TRBD2	.	TGTGCCAGCAGTAAAGAAGCGGGGGACTACGAGCAGTACTTC	CASSKEAGDYEQYF
TRBV3-1/TRBV3-2	TRBJ2-1	.	.	TGTGCCAGCAGCCAACCCGAGGGGAGGGGGTACTACAATGAGCAGTTCTTC	CASSQPEGRGYYNEQFF
TRBV10-3	TRBJ1-6	.	.	TGTGCCGCCACCAACGGGACTCGAGGACCACCCCTCCACTTT	CAATNGTRGPPLHF
TRBV29-1	TRBJ1-6	.	few	TGCAGCGTTGAAGGGCGACAAGGGGATTCACCCCTCCACTTT	CSVEGRQGDSPLHF
TRBV18	TRBJ2-5	TRBD2	.	TGTGCCAGCTCACCACCTGGTCTAGCGGGAGGAGAGACCCAGTACTTC	CASSPPGLAGGETQYF
TRBV18	TRBJ2-5	.	.	TGTGCCAGCTCACCACCTCCAGTAACGGAGACCCAGTACTTC	CASSPPPVTETQYF
TRBV3-1/TRBV3-2	TRBJ1-1	.	.	TGTGCCAGCAGCCAAAGAGGGGACTCTGAAGCTTTCTTT	CASSQRGDSEAFF
TRBV11-3	TRBJ1-6	.	.	TGTGCCAGCAGCTCGACAGGTTCCTATAATTCACCCCTCCACTTT	CASSSTGSYNSPLHF